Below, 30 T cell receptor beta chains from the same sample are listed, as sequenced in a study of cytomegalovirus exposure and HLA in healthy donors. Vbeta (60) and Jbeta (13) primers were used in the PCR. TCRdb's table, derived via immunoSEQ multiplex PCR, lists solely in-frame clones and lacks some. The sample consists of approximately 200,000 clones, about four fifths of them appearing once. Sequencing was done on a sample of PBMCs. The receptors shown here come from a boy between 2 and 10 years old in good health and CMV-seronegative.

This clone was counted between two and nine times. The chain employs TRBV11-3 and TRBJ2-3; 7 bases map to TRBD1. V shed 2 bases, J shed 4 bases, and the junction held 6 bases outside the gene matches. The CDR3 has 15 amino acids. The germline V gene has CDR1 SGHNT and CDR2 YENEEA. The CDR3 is CASSLSGDRADTQYF. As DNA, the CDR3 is TGTGCCAGCAGCTTAAGCGGCGACAGGGCAGATACGCAGTATTTT.

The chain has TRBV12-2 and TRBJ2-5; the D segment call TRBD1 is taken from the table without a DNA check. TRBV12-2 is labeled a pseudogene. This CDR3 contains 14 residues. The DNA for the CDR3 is TGTGCAAGTCGCCCGAGGGGGCAGATTGAGACCCAGTACTTC. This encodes CASRPRGQIETQYF.

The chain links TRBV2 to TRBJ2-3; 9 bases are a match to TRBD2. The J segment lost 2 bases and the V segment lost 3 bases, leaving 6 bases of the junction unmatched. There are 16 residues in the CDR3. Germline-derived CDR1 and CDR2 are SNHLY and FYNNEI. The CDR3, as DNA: TGTGCCAGCAGTGAGGGGCGGGGGGGCCTCACAGATACGCAGTATTTT. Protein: CASSEGRGGLTDTQYF.

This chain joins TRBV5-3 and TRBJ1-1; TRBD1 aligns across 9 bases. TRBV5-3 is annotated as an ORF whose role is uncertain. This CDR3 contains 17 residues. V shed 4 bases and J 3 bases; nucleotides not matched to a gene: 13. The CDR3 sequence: CARSRVPGQGSDTEAFF. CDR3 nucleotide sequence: TGTGCCAGAAGCCGCGTCCCGGGACAGGGTTCAGACACTGAAGCTTTCTTT.

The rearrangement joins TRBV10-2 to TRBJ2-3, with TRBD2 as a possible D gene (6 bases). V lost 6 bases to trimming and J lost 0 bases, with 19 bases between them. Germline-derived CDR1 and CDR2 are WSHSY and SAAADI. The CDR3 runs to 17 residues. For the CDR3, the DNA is TGCGCCAGCAGGACGGGACTGATTCCCTTAAGCACAGATACGCAGTATTTT. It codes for CASRTGLIPLSTDTQYF.

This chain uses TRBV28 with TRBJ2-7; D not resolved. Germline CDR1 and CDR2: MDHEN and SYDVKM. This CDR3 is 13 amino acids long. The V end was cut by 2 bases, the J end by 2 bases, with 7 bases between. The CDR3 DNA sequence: TGTGCCAGCAGTTTACCCGGTACCTACGAGCAGTACTTC. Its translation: CASSLPGTYEQYF.

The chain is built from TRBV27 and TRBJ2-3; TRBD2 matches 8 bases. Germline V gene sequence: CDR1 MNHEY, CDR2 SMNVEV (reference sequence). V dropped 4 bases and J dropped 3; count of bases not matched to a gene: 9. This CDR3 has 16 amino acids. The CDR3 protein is CASSSGGGSGTDTQYF. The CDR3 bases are TGTGCCAGCAGTTCGGGGGGGGGTAGTGGTACAGATACGCAGTATTTT.

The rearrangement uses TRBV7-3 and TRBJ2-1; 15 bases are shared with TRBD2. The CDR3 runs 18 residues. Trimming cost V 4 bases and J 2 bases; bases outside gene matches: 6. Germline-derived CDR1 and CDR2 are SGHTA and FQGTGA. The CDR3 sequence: CASSSGLAGGPAYNEQFF. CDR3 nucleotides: TGTGCCAGCAGCTCGGGACTAGCGGGGGGACCCGCCTACAATGAGCAGTTCTTC.

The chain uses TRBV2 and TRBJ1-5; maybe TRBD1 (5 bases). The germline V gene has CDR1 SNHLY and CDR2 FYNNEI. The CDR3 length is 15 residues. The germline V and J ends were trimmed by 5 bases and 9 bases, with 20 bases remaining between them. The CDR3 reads CASSLAGGGGGPQHF. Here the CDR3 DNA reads TGTGCCAGCAGTTTGGCTGGCGGGGGGGGTGGGCCCCAGCATTTT.

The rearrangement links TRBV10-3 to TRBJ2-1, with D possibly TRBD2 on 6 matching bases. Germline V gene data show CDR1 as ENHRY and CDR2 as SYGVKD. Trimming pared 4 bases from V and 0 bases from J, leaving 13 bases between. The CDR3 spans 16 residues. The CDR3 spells CAISALAGSSYNEQFF. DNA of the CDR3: TGTGCCATCAGTGCTTTGGCGGGGAGCTCCTACAATGAGCAGTTCTTC.

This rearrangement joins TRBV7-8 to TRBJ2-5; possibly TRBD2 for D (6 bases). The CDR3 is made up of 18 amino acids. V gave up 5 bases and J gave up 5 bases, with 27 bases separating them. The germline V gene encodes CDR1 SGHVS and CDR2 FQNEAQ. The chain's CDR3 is CASSQWGVASVRRETQYF. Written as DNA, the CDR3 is TGTGCCAGCAGCCAATGGGGGGTAGCTTCGGTCCGGAGGGAGACCCAGTACTTC. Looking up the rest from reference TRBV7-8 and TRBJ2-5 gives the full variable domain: GAGVSQSPRYKVAKRGQDVALRCDPISGHVSLFWYQQALGQGPEFLTYFQNEAQLDKSGLPSDRFFAERPEGSVSTLKIQRTQQEDSAVYLCASSQWGVASVRRETQYFGPGTRLLVL.

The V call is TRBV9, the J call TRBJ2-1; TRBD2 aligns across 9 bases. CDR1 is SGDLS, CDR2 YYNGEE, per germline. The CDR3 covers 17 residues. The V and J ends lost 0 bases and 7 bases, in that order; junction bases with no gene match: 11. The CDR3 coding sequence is TGTGCCAGCAGCGTAGACGGCGGGGGGGCCGGGGGGAATGAGCAGTTCTTC. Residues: CASSVDGGGAGGNEQFF.

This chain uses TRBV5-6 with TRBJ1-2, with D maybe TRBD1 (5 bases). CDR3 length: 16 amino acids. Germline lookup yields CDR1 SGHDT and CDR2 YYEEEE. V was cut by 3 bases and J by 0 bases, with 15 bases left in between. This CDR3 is CASSSPKKDTNYGYTF. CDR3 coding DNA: TGTGCCAGCAGCTCTCCAAAAAAGGACACTAACTATGGCTACACCTTC.

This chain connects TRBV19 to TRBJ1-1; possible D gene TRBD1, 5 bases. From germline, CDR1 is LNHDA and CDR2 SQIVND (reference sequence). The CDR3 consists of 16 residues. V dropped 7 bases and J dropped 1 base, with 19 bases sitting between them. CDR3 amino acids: CASIPPERGRNTEAFF. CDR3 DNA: TGTGCCAGTATCCCCCCCGAAAGGGGTAGGAACACTGAAGCTTTCTTT.

The CDR3 nucleotides read TGTGCCACCGCTAGCGGGCGGGGGGAGCAGTTCTTC. Translating gives CATASGRGEQFF. This rearrangement joins TRBV10-3 to TRBJ2-1; 8 positions match TRBD2. This CDR3 has 12 amino acids. The germline gives CDR1 ENHRY, CDR2 SYGVKD. Trimming at V came to 10 bases and at J to 10 bases, leaving 9 bases not matched to a gene.

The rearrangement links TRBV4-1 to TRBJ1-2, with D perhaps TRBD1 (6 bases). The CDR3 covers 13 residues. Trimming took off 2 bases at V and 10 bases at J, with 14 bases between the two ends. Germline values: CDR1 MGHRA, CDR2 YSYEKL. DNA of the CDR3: TGCGCCAGCAGCCAACAAGGCGGGGGGCTCTACACCTTC. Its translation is CASSQQGGGLYTF.

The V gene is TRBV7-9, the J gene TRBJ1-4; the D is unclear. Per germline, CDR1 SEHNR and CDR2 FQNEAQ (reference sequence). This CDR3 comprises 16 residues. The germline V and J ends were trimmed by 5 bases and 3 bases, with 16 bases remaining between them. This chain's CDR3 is CASSPPLAEPNEKLFF. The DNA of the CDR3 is TGTGCCAGCAGCCCGCCGCTTGCTGAGCCTAATGAAAAACTGTTTTTT.

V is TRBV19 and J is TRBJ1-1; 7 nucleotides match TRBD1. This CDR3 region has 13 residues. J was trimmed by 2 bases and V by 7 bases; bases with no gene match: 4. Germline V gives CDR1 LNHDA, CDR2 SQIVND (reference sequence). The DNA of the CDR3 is TGTGCCAGTAACGACAGGGTCAACACTGAAGCTTTCTTT. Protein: CASNDRVNTEAFF.

The CDR3 nucleotides are TGTGCCAGTAAAGGGACAGGGGGGAGAAACACCATATATTTT. It is translated as CASKGTGGRNTIYF. V and J are TRBV19 and TRBJ1-3; 11 bases match TRBD1. V shed 7 bases and J 5 bases; nucleotides not matched to a gene: 4. There are 14 residues in the CDR3. Germline-derived CDR1 and CDR2 are LNHDA and SQIVND (reference sequence).

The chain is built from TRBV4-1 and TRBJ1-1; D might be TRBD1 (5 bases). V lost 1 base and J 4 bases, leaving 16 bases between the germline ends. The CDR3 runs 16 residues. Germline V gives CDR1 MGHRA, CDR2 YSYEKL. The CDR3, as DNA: TGCGCCAGCAGCCAAGGAACAGGCTGGTTGGGCACTGAAGCTTTCTTT. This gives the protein CASSQGTGWLGTEAFF.

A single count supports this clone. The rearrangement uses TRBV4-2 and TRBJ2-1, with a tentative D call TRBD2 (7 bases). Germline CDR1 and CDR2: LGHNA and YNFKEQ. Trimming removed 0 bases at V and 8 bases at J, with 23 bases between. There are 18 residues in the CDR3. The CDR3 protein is CASSQDGSGGGDGYEQFF. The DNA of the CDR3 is TGTGCCAGCAGCCAAGATGGGAGTGGCGGGGGCGATGGCTATGAGCAGTTCTTC.

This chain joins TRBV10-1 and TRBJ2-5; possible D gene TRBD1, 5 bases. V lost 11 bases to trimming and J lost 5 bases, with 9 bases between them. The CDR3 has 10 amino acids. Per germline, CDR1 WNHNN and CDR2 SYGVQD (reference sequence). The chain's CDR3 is CAPGAETQYF. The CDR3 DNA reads TGCGCCCCTGGGGCCGAGACCCAGTACTTC.

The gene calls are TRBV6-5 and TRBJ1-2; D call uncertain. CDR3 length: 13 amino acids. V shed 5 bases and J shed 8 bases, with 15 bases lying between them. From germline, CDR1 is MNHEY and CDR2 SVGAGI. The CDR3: CASSPARTGGYTF. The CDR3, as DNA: TGTGCCAGCAGTCCGGCCCGGACGGGAGGCTACACCTTC.

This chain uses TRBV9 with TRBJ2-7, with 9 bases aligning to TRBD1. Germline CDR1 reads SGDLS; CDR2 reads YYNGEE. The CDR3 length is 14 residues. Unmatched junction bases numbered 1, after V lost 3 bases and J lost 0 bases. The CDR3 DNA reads TGTGCCAGCAGCGGGACAGGGGCCTCCTACGAGCAGTACTTC. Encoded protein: CASSGTGASYEQYF.

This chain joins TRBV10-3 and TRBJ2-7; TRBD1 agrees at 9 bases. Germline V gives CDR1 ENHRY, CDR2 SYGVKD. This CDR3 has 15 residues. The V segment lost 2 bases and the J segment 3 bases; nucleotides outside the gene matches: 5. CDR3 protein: CAISEGGDRDYEQYF. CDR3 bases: TGTGCCATCAGTGAGGGCGGGGACAGGGACTACGAGCAGTACTTC.

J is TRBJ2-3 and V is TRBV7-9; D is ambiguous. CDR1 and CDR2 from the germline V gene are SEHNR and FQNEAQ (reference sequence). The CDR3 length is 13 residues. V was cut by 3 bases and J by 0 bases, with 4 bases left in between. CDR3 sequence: CASSLGSTDTQYF. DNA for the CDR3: TGTGCCAGCAGCTTGGGCAGCACAGATACGCAGTATTTT.

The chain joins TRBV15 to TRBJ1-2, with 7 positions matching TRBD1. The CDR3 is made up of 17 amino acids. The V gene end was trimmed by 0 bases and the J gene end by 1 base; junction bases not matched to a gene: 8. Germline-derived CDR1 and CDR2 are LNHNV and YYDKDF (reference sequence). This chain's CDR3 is CATSREWRDRFNYGYTF. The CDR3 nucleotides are TGTGCCACCAGCAGAGAGTGGAGGGACAGATTTAACTATGGCTACACCTTC.

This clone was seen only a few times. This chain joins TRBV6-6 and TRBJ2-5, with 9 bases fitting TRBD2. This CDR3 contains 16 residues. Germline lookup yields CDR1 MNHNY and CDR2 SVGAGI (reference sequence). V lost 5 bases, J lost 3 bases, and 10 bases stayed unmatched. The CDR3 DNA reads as TGTGCCAGCAGTAAACCCTCGCGGGGGGGGAAAGAGACCCAGTACTTC. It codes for CASSKPSRGGKETQYF.

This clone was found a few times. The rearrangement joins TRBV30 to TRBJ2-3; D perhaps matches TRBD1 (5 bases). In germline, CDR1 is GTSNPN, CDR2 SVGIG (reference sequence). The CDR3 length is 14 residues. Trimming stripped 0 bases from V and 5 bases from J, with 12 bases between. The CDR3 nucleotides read TGTGCCTGGAGTGTAGGGGTTTCCGGAGATACGCAGTATTTT. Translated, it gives CAWSVGVSGDTQYF.

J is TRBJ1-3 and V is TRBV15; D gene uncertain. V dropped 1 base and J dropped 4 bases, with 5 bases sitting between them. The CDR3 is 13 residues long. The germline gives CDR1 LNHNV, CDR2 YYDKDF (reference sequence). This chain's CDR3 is CATSRGRGNTIYF. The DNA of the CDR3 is TGTGCCACCAGCAGAGGGAGGGGAAACACCATATATTTT.